One sample yielded the 30 T cell receptor beta chains listed below, sequenced in a study of shared clonotypes between healthy human individuals. Sequencing was performed with immunoSEQ multiplex PCR; in TCRdb, only in-frame clones are kept and a portion is missing. The profile shows 450,000 to 500,000 clones, less than 80% of them singletons. Material for sequencing was PBMCs. The receptors shown here come from a woman in her forties in good health. Some clones in this sample may be carry-over from other donors' samples.

This chain connects TRBV7-9 to TRBJ2-1, with D maybe TRBD2 (5 bases). With 5 bases removed from V and 9 bases from J, the gap between germline ends came to 11 bases. CDR1 is SEHNR and CDR2 is FQNEAQ in the germline V gene (reference sequence). The CDR3 consists of 12 residues. The CDR3 DNA sequence: TGTGCCAGCAGCCTCGGGATGCTTGAGCAGTTCTTC. As protein: CASSLGMLEQFF.

The rearrangement uses TRBV15 and TRBJ1-5, with 9 bases matching TRBD1. With 0 bases clipped from V and 4 bases from J, the junction kept 4 bases outside the gene matches. This CDR3 has 16 residues. The V gene's germline CDR1 is LNHNV and CDR2 YYDKDF (reference sequence). In DNA, the CDR3 is TGTGCCACCAGCAGAGAGGACAGGGGCTGGAATCAGCCCCAGCATTTT. Protein product: CATSREDRGWNQPQHF.

This rearrangement joins TRBV27 to TRBJ1-4; TRBD1 aligns across 8 bases. Looked up from germline, CDR1 is MNHEY and CDR2 is SMNVEV (reference sequence). The CDR3 loop spans 15 amino acids. V shed 9 bases, J shed 8 bases, and the junction held 14 bases outside the gene matches. In DNA form, the CDR3 reads TGTGCCAGTTCCAAATCCGAGACAGGGGTAGAAAAACTGTTTTTT. It is translated as CASSKSETGVEKLFF. The full variable domain, its missing parts supplied by reference TRBV27 and TRBJ1-4, is EAQVTQNPRYLITVTGKKLTVTCSQNMNHEYMSWYRQDPGLGLRQIYYSMNVEVTDKGDVPEGYKVSRKEKRNFPLILESPSPNQTSLYFCASSKSETGVEKLFFGSGTQLSVL.

The V gene is TRBV7-9, the J gene TRBJ2-3, with TRBD2 identical over 13 bases. With V trimmed by 5 bases and J by 4 bases, 15 bases remained unmatched. Germline V CDR1 and CDR2: SEHNR, FQNEAQ (reference sequence). The CDR3 consists of 19 residues. The CDR3 is CASSPRPATSGRQADTQYF. The CDR3 DNA reads as TGTGCCAGCAGCCCTCGTCCCGCGACTAGCGGGAGGCAAGCAGATACGCAGTATTTT. Variable domain in full (rest from reference TRBV7-9 and TRBJ2-3): DTGVSQNPRHKITKRGQNVTFRCDPISEHNRLYWYRQTLGQGPEFLTYFQNEAQLEKSRLLSDRFSAERPKGSFSTLEIQRTEQGDSAMYLCASSPRPATSGRQADTQYFGPGTRLTVL.

The chain links TRBV6-4 to TRBJ2-3; 10 nucleotides align to TRBD2. The CDR3 covers 16 residues. V trimming: 5 bases; J trimming: 6 bases; junction bases outside the gene matches: 11. Germline V gene lookup returns CDR1 MRHNA and CDR2 SNTAGT. CDR3 sequence reads: CASSREAGGALDTQYF. DNA of the CDR3: TGTGCCAGCAGTAGAGAAGCGGGAGGGGCATTGGATACGCAGTATTTT.

V and J are TRBV18 and TRBJ2-3; no definite D call. The CDR3 spans 17 residues. Germline V gives CDR1 KGHSH, CDR2 LQKENI. V was cut by 3 bases and J by 0 bases, with 16 bases left in between. The CDR3 region is CASSPLTVIPSTDTQYF. CDR3 coding DNA: TGTGCCAGCTCACCCCTCACAGTGATTCCTAGCACAGATACGCAGTATTTT.

V is TRBV28 and J is TRBJ1-2, with TRBD1 matching over 8 bases. Germline V lookup: CDR1 MDHEN, CDR2 SYDVKM. The CDR3 sequence is 17 residues long. V lost 5 bases to trimming and J lost 4 bases; unmatched junction nucleotides: 15. CDR3 residues: CASSPRTGIEKLYGYTF. The CDR3 bases are TGTGCCAGCAGTCCGAGGACAGGGATAGAAAAACTCTATGGCTACACCTTC.

This clone has only a few counts. V and J are TRBV30 and TRBJ1-1, with a tentative D call TRBD1 (5 bases). This CDR3 has 13 amino acids. The V and J ends lost 5 bases and 0 bases respectively, with 10 bases between them. CDR1 is GTSNPN, CDR2 SVGIG, per germline (reference sequence). CDR3 sequence (DNA): TGTGCCTGGGCGCGGGGGATGAACACTGAAGCTTTCTTT. This codes for CAWARGMNTEAFF.

The gene calls are TRBV10-1 and TRBJ2-7; D is possibly TRBD2 (5 bases). CDR3 length equals 15 residues. Germline lookup yields CDR1 WNHNN and CDR2 SYGVQD (reference sequence). Trimming took off 8 bases at V and 0 bases at J, with 17 bases between the two ends. The CDR3 region is CASGGEWDISYEQYF. The CDR3 DNA sequence: TGCGCCAGCGGTGGGGAGTGGGATATCTCCTACGAGCAGTACTTC.

V is TRBV10-2 and J is TRBJ2-2; D call uncertain. The length of the CDR3 is 15 residues. The germline V gene encodes CDR1 WSHSY and CDR2 SAAADI. V was trimmed by 2 bases and J by 5 bases, leaving 12 bases between them. This CDR3 reads CASSEPSTRTGELFF. The CDR3 nucleotides are TGCGCCAGCAGTGAGCCGAGTACAAGAACCGGGGAGCTGTTTTTT.

The J gene is TRBJ2-7, the V gene TRBV5-1; 8 bases fit TRBD1. The CDR3 has 14 residues. J gave up 1 base and V 4 bases, and 4 bases lay outside the gene matches. Germline V gives CDR1 SGHRS, CDR2 YFSETQ. The CDR3 is CASSEYRGSYEQYF. DNA for the CDR3: TGCGCCAGCAGCGAATACAGGGGGTCCTACGAGCAGTACTTC.

This clone has ten or more counts. The genes are TRBV7-3 and TRBJ2-2; D possibly uses TRBD1 or TRBD2 (5 bases each). Germline assignment: CDR1 SGHTA and CDR2 FQGTGA. The V end lost 3 bases, the J end lost 3 bases, and 8 bases lay between the germline ends. The CDR3 spans 14 residues. The CDR3 nucleotides read TGTGCCAGCAGCTTGGGGGTCGACACCGGGGAGCTGTTTTTT. Encoded protein: CASSLGVDTGELFF.

The gene calls are TRBV7-9 and TRBJ2-7; TRBD1 matches at 7 bases. The CDR3 has 19 amino acids. In germline, CDR1 is SEHNR, CDR2 FQNEAQ (reference sequence). J lost 0 bases, V lost 0 bases, and 14 bases had no gene match. The CDR3 is CASSLAAGGESPFSYEQYF. The CDR3 region has the DNA TGTGCCAGCAGCTTAGCGGCAGGGGGAGAGAGCCCCTTCTCCTACGAGCAGTACTTC.

In DNA form, the CDR3 reads TGTGCCAGCAGCTTGGCCCATTCTTTAGCGGGAGAGTCGGCTTACAATGAGCAGTTCTTC. This codes for CASSLAHSLAGESAYNEQFF. The chain combines TRBV5-4 with TRBJ2-1; TRBD2 agrees at 9 bases. Per germline, CDR1 SGHNT and CDR2 YYREEE (reference sequence). The ends lost 0 bases at V and 4 bases at J; junction bases unmatched: 17. This CDR3 spans 20 amino acids.

The V gene is TRBV9, the J gene TRBJ2-7; D possibly corresponds to TRBD2 (5 bases). This CDR3 is 13 amino acids long. Trimming cost V 3 bases and J 3 bases, with 10 bases left between them. The germline gives CDR1 SGDLS, CDR2 YYNGEE. The CDR3 bases are TGTGCCAGCAGCGGGCCCGGGGACTACGAGCAGTACTTC. Its translation is CASSGPGDYEQYF.

The chain is built from TRBV30 and TRBJ2-3; D remains unclear. Germline V gene sequence: CDR1 GTSNPN, CDR2 SVGIG (reference sequence). The CDR3 runs to 14 residues. V dropped 4 bases and J dropped 1 base, with 12 bases sitting between them. CDR3 residues: CAWTGFPGTDTQYF. The CDR3 DNA reads TGTGCCTGGACTGGTTTCCCTGGCACAGATACGCAGTATTTT.

The rearrangement links TRBV20-1 to TRBJ2-5; D is unresolved. Germline CDR1 is DFQATT and CDR2 is SNEGSKA (reference sequence). Trimming left V 3 bases short and J 2 bases short, with 4 bases between. CDR3 size: 11 residues. The DNA for the CDR3 is TGCAGTGCTAGCGAACAAGAGACCCAGTACTTC. It encodes CSASEQETQYF.

V and J are TRBV30 and TRBJ1-1, with a possible D match to TRBD1 (5 bases). Trimming removed 0 bases at V and 5 bases at J, with 10 bases between. The length of the CDR3 is 13 residues. Germline values: CDR1 GTSNPN, CDR2 SVGIG (reference sequence). Here the CDR3 DNA reads TGTGCCTGGAGTGTATTTGGGGGGACTGAAGCTTTCTTT. Its protein is CAWSVFGGTEAFF.

This clone was observed a handful of times. The J gene is TRBJ1-5, the V gene TRBV18, with a possible D match to TRBD1 (5 bases). The CDR3 runs 14 residues. Germline-derived CDR1 and CDR2 are KGHSH and LQKENI. Trimming cost V 6 bases and J 6 bases, with 15 bases left between them. The CDR3 DNA reads as TGTGCCAGCTCTGAAAAACTGGGGGGTCAGCCCCAGCATTTT. Residues: CASSEKLGGQPQHF.

V usage is TRBV28 and J usage is TRBJ2-7, with 8 bases aligning to TRBD2. The junction had 5 bases not matched to a gene; V was cut back by 3 bases and J by 10 bases. This CDR3 spans 12 amino acids. Germline CDR1 is MDHEN and CDR2 is SYDVKM. CDR3 in DNA: TGTGCCAGCAGTTTTTCAAGCGGGAGTCAGTACTTC. It encodes CASSFSSGSQYF. The entire variable domain, with the rest obtained from reference TRBV28 and TRBJ2-7, is as follows: DVKVTQSSRYLVKRTGEKVFLECVQDMDHENMFWYRQDPGLGLRLIYFSYDVKMKEKGDIPEGYSVSREKKERFSLILESASTNQTSMYLCASSFSSGSQYFGPGTRLTVT.

V and J are TRBV11-2 and TRBJ2-7; 12 bases agree with TRBD2. Germline V lookup: CDR1 SGHAT, CDR2 FQNNGV. The junction had 2 bases not matched to a gene; V was cut back by 2 bases and J by 3 bases. The CDR3 covers 15 residues. CDR3 DNA: TGTGCCAGCAGCTTAAGGACTAGCGGGGTCTACGAGCAGTACTTC. Its translation is CASSLRTSGVYEQYF.

This clone was recorded a few times. This chain joins TRBV28 and TRBJ2-2, with no clear D. Germline lookup yields CDR1 MDHEN and CDR2 SYDVKM. This CDR3 has 13 amino acids. V was clipped by 3 bases and J by 5 bases, with 7 bases between them. DNA for the CDR3: TGTGCCAGCAGTTTTCGCAGGACCGGGGAGCTGTTTTTT. Residues: CASSFRRTGELFF. The variable domain in full, with the rest retrieved from reference TRBV28 and TRBJ2-2, is DVKVTQSSRYLVKRTGEKVFLECVQDMDHENMFWYRQDPGLGLRLIYFSYDVKMKEKGDIPEGYSVSREKKERFSLILESASTNQTSMYLCASSFRRTGELFFGEGSRLTVL.

V usage is TRBV2 and J usage is TRBJ2-7; D call uncertain. The germline CDR1 and CDR2 sequences are SNHLY and FYNNEI. V dropped 1 base and J dropped 8 bases, with 6 bases sitting between them. This CDR3 has 11 residues. CDR3 residues: CASSEELKQYF. In DNA, the CDR3 is TGTGCCAGCAGTGAAGAGCTTAAGCAGTACTTC.

About this clone: A read error is likely here: a far larger clone is one base away. Other nucleotide sequences from this sample produce the same CDR3. The chain has TRBV30 and TRBJ2-2; 12 bases are shared with TRBD2. The germline gives CDR1 GTSNPN, CDR2 SVGIG (reference sequence). The CDR3 spans 16 residues. CDR3 residues: CAWSSGLAGLTGELFF. CDR3 bases: TGTGCTTGGAGTAGCGGACTAGCGGGGCTAACCGGGGAGCTGTTTTTT.

This chain uses TRBV5-1 with TRBJ2-2; 11 bases align to TRBD2. Germline CDR1 reads SGHRS; CDR2 reads YFSETQ. This CDR3 region has 17 residues. V was pared by 0 bases and J by 6 bases, with 7 bases of the junction left unmatched. This CDR3 reads CASSLALSGRAAGELFF. DNA of the CDR3: TGCGCCAGCAGCTTGGCCCTTAGCGGGAGGGCCGCCGGGGAGCTGTTTTTT.

V usage is TRBV27 and J usage is TRBJ2-1, with TRBD1 matching over 10 bases. From germline, CDR1 is MNHEY and CDR2 SMNVEV (reference sequence). After removal of 3 bases from V and 5 bases from J, the junction contained 4 bases not matched to a gene. The CDR3 consists of 15 residues. The CDR3, as DNA: TGTGCCAGCAGTTTCGGGACAGGGGCCAACAATGAGCAGTTCTTC. As protein: CASSFGTGANNEQFF.

The V call is TRBV5-6, the J call TRBJ2-3; D is undetermined. Germline V CDR1 and CDR2: SGHDT, YYEEEE. The CDR3 covers 14 residues. V dropped 0 bases and J dropped 2 bases, with 7 bases sitting between them. CDR3 protein: CASSLVTPTDTQYF. CDR3 bases: TGTGCCAGCAGCTTGGTTACTCCCACAGATACGCAGTATTTT.

This chain uses TRBV4-2 with TRBJ2-3; TRBD2 aligns across 14 bases. V lost 4 bases to trimming and J lost 4 bases; unmatched junction nucleotides: 10. This CDR3 spans 18 amino acids. The germline CDR1 and CDR2 sequences are LGHNA and YNFKEQ. The CDR3 loop reads CASSLTGTSGSGADTQYF. In DNA form, the CDR3 reads TGTGCCAGCAGCCTCACCGGGACTAGCGGGAGTGGTGCAGATACGCAGTATTTT.

V usage is TRBV11-1 and J usage is TRBJ2-3; 7 bases map to TRBD1. Per the germline V gene, CDR1 is SGHAT and CDR2 is FQDESV (reference sequence). Losses at the gene ends were 10 bases for V and 2 bases for J; bases not matched to a gene: 6. The CDR3 spans 13 residues. The CDR3 sequence: CATRDSYTDTQYF. The CDR3 DNA follows: TGTGCCACTCGGGACAGCTACACAGATACGCAGTATTTT. The full variable domain, rest sourced from reference TRBV11-1 and TRBJ2-3, is EAEVAQSPRYKITEKSQAVAFWCDPISGHATLYWYRQILGQGPELLVQFQDESVVDDSQLPKDRFSAERLKGVDSTLKIQPAELGDSAMYLCATRDSYTDTQYFGPGTRLTVL.

This clone was observed a handful of times. V usage is TRBV27 and J usage is TRBJ1-2, with 7 bases fitting TRBD1. Germline loops: CDR1 MNHEY, CDR2 SMNVEV (reference sequence). The V and J ends lost 6 bases and 3 bases, in that order; junction bases with no gene match: 16. The CDR3 is 17 amino acids. The CDR3 sequence: CASRGAYDRVSYYGYTF. CDR3 bases: TGTGCCAGCAGGGGAGCCTACGACAGGGTTAGCTACTATGGCTACACCTTC.